These T cell receptor beta chains were read from a single sample in a study of cytomegalovirus exposure and HLA in healthy donors. Clones were read by immunoSEQ multiplex PCR, and TCRdb kept only the in-frame ones, dropping some. The listing records about 52,000 clones. Sequenced sample: PBMCs. All receptors come from an older woman in good health and CMV-seropositive. The CDR3 runs from the conserved cysteine through the conserved F or W. A D gene is named only where the DNA matches it firmly.

V: TRBV5-1
D: -
J: TRBJ2-1
DNA: TGCGCCAGCAGCTTATTAGGGGGGGGCTACAATGAGCAGTTCTTC
CDR3: CASSLLGGGYNEQFF

V: TRBV25-1
D: TRBD1
J: TRBJ1-4
DNA: TGTGCCAGCCGGGCCGCAGGGGGGTTTAATGAAAAACTGTTTTTT
CDR3: CASRAAGGFNEKLFF

V: TRBV9
D: -
J: TRBJ1-4
DNA: TGTGCCAGCAACAAACAAGGGAGTGAGAATGAAAAACTGTTTTTT
CDR3: CASNKQGSENEKLFF

V: TRBV18
D: -
J: TRBJ2-2
DNA: TGTGCCAGCTCACGGGAGGCAAACACCGGGGAGCTGTTTTTT
CDR3: CASSREANTGELFF

V: TRBV6-5
D: TRBD1
J: TRBJ1-4
DNA: TGTGCCAGCCGCGGGCGACAGGGTGGGGAAAAACTGTTTTTT
CDR3: CASRGRQGGEKLFF

V: TRBV7-9
D: -
J: TRBJ2-7
DNA: TGTGCCAGCAGCTTAGGGCCTCCCTACGAGCAGTACTTC
CDR3: CASSLGPPYEQYF

V: TRBV19
D: TRBD1
J: TRBJ2-7
DNA: TGTGCCAGTAGGCCCGGACAGGGGGCGCGCGAGCAGTACTTC
CDR3: CASRPGQGAREQYF

V: TRBV19
D: -
J: TRBJ1-4
DNA: TGTGCCAGTAGTACAGCAACTAATGAAAAACTGTTTTTT
CDR3: CASSTATNEKLFF

V: TRBV10-3
D: TRBD1
J: TRBJ2-7
DNA: TGTGCCATCGGACAGGCCCTCGGCCTGGGCGAGCAGTACTTC
CDR3: CAIGQALGLGEQYF

V: TRBV28
D: -
J: TRBJ2-7
DNA: TGTGCCAGCAGTTTTGGGTCAGGGGTTCGGTACTTC
CDR3: CASSFGSGVRYF

V: TRBV4-1
D: -
J: TRBJ2-5
DNA: TGCGCCAGCAGCCAACCCAGGGAGACCCAGTACTTC
CDR3: CASSQPRETQYF

V: TRBV5-1
D: TRBD1
J: TRBJ1-1
DNA: TGCGCCAGCAGCTTGGGACAGGGTAGTGAAGCTTTCTTT
CDR3: CASSLGQGSEAFF

V: TRBV5-1
D: -
J: TRBJ2-5
DNA: TGCGCCAGCAGCTTGGGAGGGAGGAGTGAGACCCAGTACTTC
CDR3: CASSLGGRSETQYF

V: TRBV29-1
D: TRBD2
J: TRBJ2-3
DNA: TGCAGCGTTGGGGGAGTCCTAGCGGGGGCCACAGATACGCAGTATTTT
CDR3: CSVGGVLAGATDTQYF

V: TRBV6-8
D: -
J: TRBJ2-4
DNA: TGTGCCAACAAATTCCGGCGGGTTGCCAAAAACATTCAGTACTTC
CDR3: CANKFRRVAKNIQYF

V: TRBV7-2
D: -
J: TRBJ1-4
DNA: TGTGCCAGCAGCCCCGACAGCGGGCGAGAAAAACTGTTTTTT
CDR3: CASSPDSGREKLFF

V: TRBV10-1
D: TRBD1
J: TRBJ1-1
DNA: TGCGCCAGCATTCTTAATGGACAGGGAGGTGATGCTGAAGCTTTCTTT
CDR3: CASILNGQGGDAEAFF

V: TRBV10-3
D: -
J: TRBJ2-5
DNA: TGTGCCATCAGCCTTGGCCCACCCGGGATGCAAGAGACCCAGTACTTC
CDR3: CAISLGPPGMQETQYF

V: TRBV6-5
D: -
J: TRBJ2-7
DNA: TGTGCCAGCAGTTACTCTACGGGAAGCCACGAGCAGTACTTC
CDR3: CASSYSTGSHEQYF

V: TRBV28
D: TRBD2
J: TRBJ2-7
DNA: TGTGCCAGCACGCCGGGGGGAGGCTACGAGCAGTACTTC
CDR3: CASTPGGGYEQYF

V: TRBV6-6
D: -
J: TRBJ2-5
DNA: TGTGCCAGCAGTGGTGGAGAGGGAGAGACCCAGTACTTC
CDR3: CASSGGEGETQYF

V: TRBV28
D: TRBD1
J: TRBJ2-1
DNA: TGTGCCAGCGTAACTGGGACAGGGGCCTACAATGAGCAGTTCTTC
CDR3: CASVTGTGAYNEQFF

V: TRBV6-1
D: TRBD1
J: TRBJ2-7
DNA: TGTGCCAGCAGTGCGGGACAGGGCAACGAGCAGTACTTC
CDR3: CASSAGQGNEQYF

V: TRBV6-5
D: -
J: TRBJ1-3
DNA: TGTGCCAGCAGTACCCCCGAGGGCGGAAACACCATATATTTT
CDR3: CASSTPEGGNTIYF

V: TRBV27
D: TRBD1
J: TRBJ1-4
DNA: TGTGCCAGCAGGTCACTTTCGACAGGGGGGGATCGCAAACTGTTTTTT
CDR3: CASRSLSTGGDRKLFF

V: TRBV5-4
D: -
J: TRBJ1-1
DNA: TGTGCCAGCAGCCCGGGACATACGATGAACACTGAAGCTTTCTTT
CDR3: CASSPGHTMNTEAFF

V: TRBV19
D: TRBD1
J: TRBJ2-7
DNA: TGTGCCAGTAGTTCCCGGACAGGGGGCTACGAGCAGTACTTC
CDR3: CASSSRTGGYEQYF

V: TRBV18
D: TRBD2
J: TRBJ2-2
DNA: TGTGCCAGCTCACCCCTGGGAGGCGGGGGCACCGGGGAGCTGTTTTTT
CDR3: CASSPLGGGGTGELFF

V: TRBV5-4
D: TRBD1
J: TRBJ1-2
DNA: TGTGCCAGCAGCTTCGGGACAGGAGTCTATGGCTACACCTTC
CDR3: CASSFGTGVYGYTF

V: TRBV18
D: TRBD1
J: TRBJ1-2
DNA: TGTGCCAGCTCATCGGGACAGGGATTCAACTATGGCTACACCTTC
CDR3: CASSSGQGFNYGYTF

V: TRBV7-9
D: TRBD1
J: TRBJ1-3
DNA: TGTGCCAGCAGCTTTAGTGGAGGACAGGGGGTCGGCACCATATATTTT
CDR3: CASSFSGGQGVGTIYF

V: TRBV5-1
D: TRBD2
J: TRBJ2-5
DNA: TGCGCCAGCAGCCCATTAGCGGGGGAGGTGGCGGAGACCCAGTACTTC
CDR3: CASSPLAGEVAETQYF

V: TRBV5-1
D: -
J: TRBJ2-3
DNA: TGCGCCAGCAGCTTGGCCGGGGATACGCAGTATTTT
CDR3: CASSLAGDTQYF

V: TRBV15
D: TRBD1
J: TRBJ1-5
DNA: TGTGCCACCAGCAGTAAACAGGGGCCGCAGCCCCAGCATTTT
CDR3: CATSSKQGPQPQHF

V: TRBV25-1
D: -
J: TRBJ1-1
DNA: TGTGCCAGCAGCTGGGGGGGGGACACTGAAGCTTTCTTT
CDR3: CASSWGGDTEAFF

V: TRBV5-1
D: TRBD1
J: TRBJ1-4
DNA: TGCGCCAGCAGCGGAAGAGGGGGCTTAGGTGAAAAACTGTTTTTT
CDR3: CASSGRGGLGEKLFF

V: TRBV29-1
D: -
J: TRBJ2-7
DNA: TGCAGCGTTGACGGCGGAAGCTCCTACGAGCAGTACTTC
CDR3: CSVDGGSSYEQYF

V: TRBV5-1
D: -
J: TRBJ2-7
DNA: TGCGCCAGCAGCGCAGACACCGAGCAGTACTTC
CDR3: CASSADTEQYF

V: TRBV6-5
D: TRBD1
J: TRBJ2-7
DNA: TGTGCCAGCAGTTTGAGGACAGGGAGCGCCTACGAGCAGTACTTC
CDR3: CASSLRTGSAYEQYF

V: TRBV6-6
D: TRBD1
J: TRBJ1-2
DNA: TGTGCCAGCTTCCTACCCGGGACAGGGGGTTATGGCTACACCTTC
CDR3: CASFLPGTGGYGYTF

V: TRBV4-1
D: TRBD1
J: TRBJ2-7
DNA: TGCGCCAGCAGCCACGAAGGGACAGGGGTTGACGAGCAGTACTTC
CDR3: CASSHEGTGVDEQYF

V: TRBV19
D: TRBD1
J: TRBJ2-5
DNA: TGTGCCAGTAGTGTGCAGGGGGTCCCACAAGAGACCCAGTACTTC
CDR3: CASSVQGVPQETQYF

V: TRBV5-4
D: -
J: TRBJ1-2
DNA: TGTGCCAGCAGCTTGGCAGGGCTGGATGGCTACACCTTC
CDR3: CASSLAGLDGYTF

V: TRBV9
D: -
J: TRBJ1-5
DNA: TGTGCCAGCAGCCGGACAGATTATAGCAATCAGCCCCAGCATTTT
CDR3: CASSRTDYSNQPQHF

V: TRBV2
D: TRBD1
J: TRBJ1-5
DNA: TGTGCCAGCGGGGACGGACAGGGTGGAGGGCAGCCCCAGCATTTT
CDR3: CASGDGQGGGQPQHF

V: TRBV21-1
D: -
J: TRBJ2-5
DNA: TGTGCCAGCAGCAAAGCGCTTTCAGGGAACCAAGAGACCCAGTACTTC
CDR3: CASSKALSGNQETQYF